A selection of T cell receptor beta chains follows, all from one sample in a study of human T cells and chemical hapten exposure. TCRdb called the RACE reads again in MiXCR, with one record for every CDR3 protein. The sample lists some 120,000 distinct CDR3 sequences; approximately 9.1% were seen once. Sample: whole blood. The receptors come from a male donor in good health. Some clones in this sample may be carry-over from other donors' samples. Each CDR3 is given with its conserved first and last residue. D genes are given only for firm matches. Clone size, where shown, is once, few, many, or a class for clones that have expanded.

d_gene	j_gene	v_gene	abundance	CDR3aa	CDR3nt
NA	TRBJ1-1	TRBV10-3	few	CAISEGAQGNTEAFF	TGTGCCATCAGTGAAGGGGCACAGGGGAACACTGAAGCTTTCTTT
NA	TRBJ2-2	TRBV20-1	NA	CSAVTGYTGELFF	TGCAGTGCTGTTACAGGGTACACCGGGGAGCTGTTTTTT
TRBD1	TRBJ1-6	TRBV20-1	few	CSAGGQGNSPLHF	TGCAGTGCTGGGGGACAGGGGAATTCACCCCTCCACTTT
TRBD1	TRBJ2-7	TRBV7-3	NA	CASSVVTGNEQYF	TGTGCCAGCAGCGTTGTGACAGGGAACGAGCAGTACTTC
NA	TRBJ1-5	TRBV19	NA	CASRTGSGSNQPQHF	TGTGCCAGTAGGACAGGTTCTGGTAGCAATCAGCCCCAGCATTTT
TRBD1	TRBJ2-7	TRBV25-1	few	CAGRDRVDEQYF	TGTGCCGGGAGGGACAGGGTCGACGAGCAGTACTTC
NA	TRBJ2-3	TRBV27	NA	CASTDIGTDTQYF	TGTGCCAGCACGGACATCGGCACAGATACGCAGTATTTT
TRBD1	TRBJ1-1	TRBV10-3	few	CAIRGTVMNTEAFF	TGTGCCATCAGGGGGACAGTTATGAACACTGAAGCTTTCTTT
TRBD1	TRBJ2-1	TRBV5-1	NA	CASSLDDRGFYNEQFF	TGCGCCAGCAGCCTTGACGACAGGGGGTTCTACAATGAGCAGTTCTTC
NA	TRBJ2-1	TRBV15	NA	CATSRDKYNEQFF	TGTGCCACCAGCAGAGACAAGTACAATGAGCAGTTCTTC
TRBD1	TRBJ1-6	TRBV12-3/TRBV12-4	few	CASRWTGNSYNSPLHF	TGTGCCAGCAGATGGACAGGAAACTCCTATAATTCACCCCTCCACTTT
NA	TRBJ2-1	TRBV20-1	few	CSALWTAKQFF	TGCAGTGCTCTCTGGACCGCGAAGCAGTTCTTC
NA	TRBJ1-2	TRBV9	few	CASSVGPAPTGGYTF	TGTGCCAGCAGCGTAGGTCCAGCACCGACTGGGGGCTACACCTTC
TRBD1	TRBJ1-1	TRBV6-6	few	CASSSRTGMNTEAFF	TGTGCCAGCAGTTCTCGGACAGGGATGAACACTGAAGCTTTCTTT
TRBD1	TRBJ2-1	TRBV7-9	few	CASRAGTGGREQFF	TGTGCCAGCAGGGCTGGGACAGGGGGCCGTGAGCAGTTCTTC
NA	TRBJ2-3	TRBV7-7	many	CASSPSGPDTQYF	TGTGCCAGCAGCCCCTCAGGGCCGGATACGCAGTATTTT
NA	TRBJ2-5	TRBV3-2	few	CASSPRQGQETQYF	TGTGCCAGCAGCCCCCGACAGGGGCAAGAGACCCAGTACTTC
NA	TRBJ1-4	TRBV12-3/TRBV12-4	NA	CASRLVGEKLFF	TGTGCCAGCAGGCTCGTGGGGGAAAAACTGTTTTTT
TRBD1	TRBJ2-3	TRBV6-1	NA	CASSAGAGTGGATDTQYF	TGTGCCAGCAGTGCCGGAGCTGGGACAGGGGGCGCGACAGATACGCAGTATTTT
TRBD1	TRBJ1-1	TRBV6-2/TRBV6-3	NA	CASSSTGTGVTEAFF	TGTGCCAGCAGTTCCACCGGGACAGGGGTCACTGAAGCTTTCTTT
NA	TRBJ2-3	TRBV27	NA	CASSAFVRGNQPQYF	TGTGCCAGCAGCGCCTTCGTAAGGGGCAATCAGCCCCAGTATTTT
NA	TRBJ2-5	TRBV20-1	few	CSASTGIETQYF	TGCAGTGCGAGCACAGGGATAGAGACCCAGTACTTC
NA	TRBJ1-1	TRBV7-2	NA	CASSPGRMMNTEAFF	TGTGCCAGCAGCCCCGGACGTATGATGAACACTGAAGCTTTCTTT
NA	TRBJ1-2	TRBV12-3/TRBV12-4	NA	CASKTTWDYGYTF	TGTGCCAGCAAGACTACCTGGGACTATGGCTACACCTTC
TRBD1	TRBJ1-4	TRBV5-1	few	CASSLLSRDRVTNEKLFF	TGCGCCAGCAGCTTATTGTCCCGGGACAGGGTAACTAATGAAAAACTGTTTTTT